The clone carrying this T cell receptor (beta chain) was counted between two and nine times. Antigen: not known. The record originates from a study of CD8 T cells in ankylosing spondylitis. Germline loops: CDR1 SGHAT, CDR2 FQNNGV. The CDR3 is made up of 15 amino acids. Trimming left V 5 bases short and J 5 bases short, with 18 bases between. A single record per CDR3 protein comes from TCRdb applying MiXCR to the 5' RACE reads. The sample carries over 600,000 distinct CDR3 sequences, 15% to 20% recorded once. Study results and limitations: What appeared characteristic of ankylosing spondylitis blood was a TCR beta motif of under 10 highly homologous variants. Significant enrichment of disease-linked clones was reported in matched ankylosing spondylitis synovial fluid.

This sequence joins TRBV11-2 and TRBJ2-5; D is possibly TRBD1 (6 bases). Sequencing was done on a sample of blood, either unsorted or a sorted T cell fraction (not recorded which). The receptor was derived from a male donor with ankylosing spondylitis. The CDR3 here is CASSISGTWVETQYF. The CDR3 nucleotides read TGTGCCAGCAGCATTTCCGGGACATGGGTGGAGACCCAGTACTTC.